This T cell receptor beta chain was identified in a study of cytomegalovirus exposure and HLA in healthy donors. Both 60 Vbeta primers and 13 Jbeta primers went into the PCR. Sequencing used immunoSEQ multiplex PCR; TCRdb keeps in-frame clones, though not all of them. Altogether about 100,000 clones are present, 75% to 90% being singletons, with the ten largest covering 3% to 5%. General study findings and limits: Reported performance of the classifier showed diagnosis of cytomegalovirus status with high specificity and sensitivity.

CDR1 LNHDA and CDR2 SQIVND come from the germline V gene (reference sequence). This CDR3 has 13 amino acids. Trimming took off 2 bases at V and 4 bases at J, with 8 bases between the two ends. Note on this clone: The antigen is undetermined.

The source of this sequence is a man younger than 40 in good health and CMV-seronegative. Sequencing was performed on PBMCs. The chain couples TRBV19 to TRBJ1-1; no definite D call. The DNA for the CDR3 is TGTGCCAGTAGTATATGGGGAGGCACTGAAGCTTTCTTT. The encoded protein is CASSIWGGTEAFF. Complete variable domain (other parts from reference TRBV19 and TRBJ1-1): DGGITQSPKYLFRKEGQNVTLSCEQNLNHDAMYWYRQDPGQGLRLIYYSQIVNDFQKGDIAEGYSVSREKKESFPLTVTSAQKNPTAFYLCASSIWGGTEAFFGQGTRLTVV.